Below, 18 T cell receptor beta chains from the same sample are listed, as sequenced in a study of shared clonotypes between healthy human individuals. Assay: immunoSEQ multiplex PCR; the TCRdb copy retains only in-frame clones and omits some. The data hold approximately 530,000 clones, with roughly 95% observed a single time. Sequenced material: naive CD4+ T cells sorted from blood. Subset specified: CD45RA+ positively selected. Receptor source: a woman under 40 in good health.

This chain uses TRBV19 with TRBJ2-5; the match to TRBD1 covers 7 bases. The CDR3 extends over 15 amino acids. Germline V CDR1 and CDR2: LNHDA, SQIVND (reference sequence). Losses at the gene ends were 7 bases for V and 3 bases for J; bases not matched to a gene: 11. The CDR3 DNA reads as TGTGCCAGTACCATCGTGCCGGGACAGAAAGAGACCCAGTACTTC. As protein: CASTIVPGQKETQYF. The complete variable domain, with remaining parts taken from reference TRBV19 and TRBJ2-5, reads DGGITQSPKYLFRKEGQNVTLSCEQNLNHDAMYWYRQDPGQGLRLIYYSQIVNDFQKGDIAEGYSVSREKKESFPLTVTSAQKNPTAFYLCASTIVPGQKETQYFGPGTRLLVL.

The chain carries TRBV19 and TRBJ1-5; TRBD1 is a possible D gene (5 bases). The V end lost 8 bases, the J end lost 2 bases, and 10 bases lay between the germline ends. Germline V CDR1 and CDR2: LNHDA, SQIVND (reference sequence). The CDR3 is 13 amino acids. Here the CDR3 DNA reads TGTGCCAGTTGGGGCAGGGGCAATCAGCCCCAGCATTTT. Its protein is CASWGRGNQPQHF.

This clone was detected once. The V call is TRBV6-1, the J call TRBJ1-4; D ambiguous. The V gene's germline CDR1 is MNHNS and CDR2 SASEGT. The germline V and J ends were trimmed by 2 bases and 5 bases, with 12 bases remaining between them. The length of the CDR3 is 15 residues. The CDR3 DNA sequence: TGTGCCAGCAGTGAAACGTTAAGGAAAAATGAAAAACTGTTTTTT. Protein: CASSETLRKNEKLFF.

This chain joins TRBV5-1 and TRBJ2-1, with D possibly matching TRBD1 (7 bases). There are 14 residues in the CDR3. The ends were cut back, 4 bases at V and 4 bases at J, with 12 bases in the middle. The germline V gene encodes CDR1 SGHRS and CDR2 YFSETQ. CDR3 residues: CASSAGQNYNEQFF. CDR3 bases: TGCGCCAGCAGCGCGGGACAGAATTACAATGAGCAGTTCTTC.

This clone was detected only once. The genes are TRBV7-3 and TRBJ2-1, with no clear D. The germline CDR1 and CDR2 sequences are SGHTA and FQGTGA. V gave up 4 bases and J gave up 7 bases, with 5 bases separating them. The CDR3 sequence is 11 residues long. The CDR3 protein is CASSYGNEQFF. In DNA, the CDR3 is TGTGCCAGCAGCTATGGTAATGAGCAGTTCTTC.

The rearrangement joins TRBV5-1 to TRBJ1-1; tentatively, D is TRBD1 (5 bases). This CDR3 is 14 amino acids long. V was trimmed by 6 bases and J by 1 base, leaving 13 bases between them. Looked up from germline, CDR1 is SGHRS and CDR2 is YFSETQ. The CDR3 DNA follows: TGCGCCAGCAAACTAGGGGACGGGAACACTGAAGCTTTCTTT. This codes for CASKLGDGNTEAFF.

The V call is TRBV6-1, the J call TRBJ1-1, with D unresolved. The length of the CDR3 is 12 residues. With 3 bases removed from V and 8 bases from J, the gap between germline ends came to 10 bases. Germline V gene lookup returns CDR1 MNHNS and CDR2 SASEGT. Here the CDR3 DNA reads TGTGCCAGCAGTGATAGGAAGGGAGAAGCTTTCTTT. Amino acids: CASSDRKGEAFF.

The rearrangement links TRBV5-1 to TRBJ1-3; D might be TRBD1 (6 bases). Germline CDR1 reads SGHRS; CDR2 reads YFSETQ. The CDR3 has 14 amino acids. Between the trimmed V and J ends, which lost 6 bases and 4 bases, there was a span of 14 bases. CDR3 protein: CASNPGGSGNTIYF. For the CDR3, the DNA is TGCGCCAGCAACCCGGGGGGCTCCGGAAACACCATATATTTT.

This chain connects TRBV6-5 to TRBJ2-1, with D unclear. Germline V gene data show CDR1 as MNHEY and CDR2 as SVGAGI. V gave up 5 bases and J gave up 6 bases, with 11 bases separating them. The CDR3 consists of 13 residues. The chain's CDR3 is CASSPEAVNEQFF. The CDR3 coding sequence is TGTGCCAGCAGTCCCGAGGCTGTCAATGAGCAGTTCTTC.

The CDR3, as DNA: TGTGCCAGCAGCTCCTATGGCGGATCGAAGGTGATCAGCTCCTACAATGAGCAGTTCTTC. Translating it yields CASSSYGGSKVISSYNEQFF. The chain has TRBV5-4 and TRBJ2-1; D is ambiguous. The CDR3 is 20 residues long. From germline, CDR1 is SGHNT and CDR2 YYREEE (reference sequence). The germline V and J ends were trimmed by 3 bases and 0 bases, with 25 bases remaining between them.

The chain employs TRBV18 and TRBJ2-2; 10 bases are shared with TRBD1. Germline assignment: CDR1 KGHSH and CDR2 LQKENI. Trimming took 3 bases from V and 4 from J; bases not matched to a gene: 5. The CDR3 contains 16 residues. DNA of the CDR3: TGTGCCAGCTCACCTAGGACAGGGGGAGCCACCGGGGAGCTGTTTTTT. This translates into CASSPRTGGATGELFF.

V and J are TRBV6-5 and TRBJ2-3; D is unresolved. The CDR3 contains 11 residues. Germline V CDR1 and CDR2: MNHEY, SVGAGI. V was trimmed by 8 bases and J by 4 bases, leaving 7 bases between them. For the CDR3, the DNA is TGTGCCAGCTCAACCCCAGATACGCAGTATTTT. It encodes CASSTPDTQYF.

Turning to this clone: Different DNA sequences within this sample yield the same CDR3. This chain joins TRBV5-1 and TRBJ2-7; 9 bases align to TRBD2. This CDR3 spans 13 amino acids. CDR1 is SGHRS, CDR2 YFSETQ, per germline. V shed 1 base and J 4 bases; nucleotides not matched to a gene: 0. The CDR3 sequence is CASSLTSGYEQYF. CDR3 nucleotides: TGCGCCAGCAGCTTGACTAGCGGGTACGAGCAGTACTTC.

J is TRBJ1-1 and V is TRBV27; D call uncertain. Trimming took off 3 bases at V and 7 bases at J, with 15 bases between the two ends. Looked up from germline, CDR1 is MNHEY and CDR2 is SMNVEV (reference sequence). The CDR3 runs 14 residues. The CDR3 loop is CASSFGRLEGEAFF. The DNA for the CDR3 is TGTGCCAGCAGTTTCGGTCGTTTGGAGGGTGAAGCTTTCTTT.

J is TRBJ2-7 and V is TRBV25-1; D gene unclear. Germline CDR1 reads MGHDK; CDR2 reads SYGVNS. V was pared by 5 bases and J by 5 bases, with 7 bases between. This CDR3 has 11 residues. The CDR3: CASSRVDEQYF. The CDR3 bases are TGTGCCAGCAGTCGGGTGGACGAGCAGTACTTC.

The CDR3 nucleotides are TGTGCCAGCAGCTCCAGGACAGCTTCTGAAGCTTTCTTT. It is translated as CASSSRTASEAFF. The rearrangement joins TRBV9 to TRBJ1-1, with a possible D match to TRBD1 (6 bases). Germline V CDR1 and CDR2: SGDLS, YYNGEE. The CDR3 has 13 residues. Trimming took 4 bases from V and 6 from J, leaving 13 bases between them.

The rearrangement links TRBV5-5 to TRBJ2-7; D unclear. The germline gives CDR1 SGHKS, CDR2 YYEKEE (reference sequence). There are 15 residues in the CDR3. Trimming stripped 1 base from V and 2 bases from J, with 13 bases between. Here the CDR3 DNA reads TGTGCCAGCAGCTTGATTACGGTTTCCCCCTACGAGCAGTACTTC. Amino acids: CASSLITVSPYEQYF.

This clone was observed a single time. The chain uses TRBV4-2 and TRBJ2-1; TRBD2 matches at 7 bases. Germline assignment: CDR1 LGHNA and CDR2 YNFKEQ. This CDR3 is 18 amino acids long. V trimming: 4 bases; J trimming: 3 bases; junction bases outside the gene matches: 15. The CDR3 loop reads CASSPYGQEVAGYNEQFF. The CDR3 nucleotides are TGTGCCAGCAGCCCCTACGGCCAGGAGGTAGCGGGCTACAATGAGCAGTTCTTC.